The rows below give T cell receptor beta chains drawn from one sample of a study of blood T cells in healthy people across ages. MiXCR, run by TCRdb on the 5' RACE reads, gives a single entry per CDR3 protein. The sample has about 750,000 distinct CDR3 sequences; roughly 53% are singletons. The sequenced sample consisted of blood. These receptors all stem from an elderly man in good health. Both conserved end residues are part of each CDR3. The D gene is left open where the match is weak. Size tells how often a clone was seen (once, few, many) or the class of an expanded clone, and some rows leave it out.

J gene	clone size	D gene	V gene	CDR3 protein	CDR3 DNA
TRBJ1-1	NA	NA	TRBV30	CAWSRQIMDTEALF	TGTGCCTGGAGTAGGCAGATCATGGACACTGAAGCTCTCTTT
TRBJ2-5	few	NA	TRBV6-6	CASCYRVGETQYF	TGTGCCAGCTGTTACAGGGTGGGGGAGACCCAGTACTTC
TRBJ2-7	few	TRBD1	TRBV6-5	CASSHPGQGPYEQYF	TGTGCCAGCAGTCATCCGGGACAGGGACCCTACGAGCAGTACTTC
TRBJ2-7	NA	NA	TRBV10-3	CAISERGVDYEQYF	TGTGCCATCAGTGAAAGGGGTGTAGACTACGAGCAGTACTTC
TRBJ2-1	NA	TRBD2	TRBV20-1	CSASGLARGNEQFF	TGCAGTGCTAGCGGACTAGCCCGTGGCAATGAGCAGTTCTTC
TRBJ1-2	once	NA	TRBV4-1	CASSLDGSPDYGYTF	TGCGCCAGCAGCCTGGACGGCTCCCCCGACTATGGCTACACCTTC
TRBJ2-7	NA	NA	TRBV6-5	CASSYLGKSYEQYF	TGTGCCAGCAGTTACTTAGGGAAGTCTTACGAGCAGTACTTC
TRBJ2-5	NA	NA	TRBV20-1	CSAPVVGPLETQYF	TGCAGTGCGCCGGTCGTGGGACCCTTAGAGACCCAGTACTTC
TRBJ2-1	NA	NA	TRBV13	CASSLDQTADNEQFF	TGTGCCAGCAGCTTAGACCAGACTGCTGACAATGAGCAGTTCTTC
TRBJ2-4	NA	NA	TRBV7-3	CASSSGTVKNIQYF	TGTGCCAGCAGCTCCGGGACGGTCAAAAACATTCAGTACTTC
TRBJ1-4	NA	TRBD1	TRBV5-1	CASSAGTVREKLFF	TGCGCCAGCAGCGCCGGGACAGTTCGTGAAAAACTGTTTTTT
TRBJ1-2	NA	NA	TRBV29-1	CSVEGGGGYGYTF	TGCAGCGTTGAAGGGGGAGGAGGCTATGGCTACACCTTC
TRBJ2-4	NA	TRBD2	TRBV20-1	CSARDSSGRAGQNIQYF	TGCAGTGCTAGAGATTCCAGCGGGAGGGCCGGGCAAAACATTCAGTACTTC
TRBJ2-7	few	NA	TRBV7-9	CASSATGLSSYEQYF	TGTGCCAGCAGCGCTACAGGTCTCAGCTCCTACGAGCAGTACTTC
TRBJ2-7	NA	NA	TRBV7-9	CASSSPRGAVSYEQYF	TGTGCCAGCAGCTCCCCGCGGGGCGCCGTCTCCTACGAGCAGTACTTC
TRBJ2-3	few	NA	TRBV12-3/TRBV12-4	CASSLGSGSRNTDTQYF	TGTGCCAGCAGCCTGGGGTCAGGGAGTAGGAACACAGATACGCAGTATTTT
TRBJ2-1	NA	TRBD2	TRBV20-1	CSARELAGDDYNEQFF	TGCAGTGCTAGAGAGTTAGCGGGAGACGACTACAATGAGCAGTTCTTC
TRBJ2-7	NA	NA	TRBV6-2/TRBV6-3	CARIQPGPGYEQYF	TGTGCCCGCATCCAACCGGGACCGGGCTACGAGCAGTACTTC
TRBJ1-5	NA	NA	TRBV24-1	CATTPEQGYHAKSNQPQHF	TGTGCCACCACTCCGGAACAGGGTTATCACGCAAAGAGCAATCAGCCCCAGCATTTT
TRBJ1-2	NA	NA	TRBV10-3	CAISDPRRSGYGYTF	TGTGCCATCAGTGATCCCCGGCGTAGTGGCTATGGCTACACCTTC
TRBJ1-1	NA	NA	TRBV27	CASSPRVGRLNTEAFF	TGTGCCAGCAGCCCGAGGGTGGGCAGATTGAACACTGAAGCTTTCTTT
TRBJ2-1	few	TRBD2	TRBV9	CASSVSGMSYNEQFF	TGTGCCAGCAGCGTAAGCGGGATGTCCTACAATGAGCAGTTCTTC
TRBJ1-1	NA	NA	TRBV12-3/TRBV12-4	CAGKRQRNTEAFF	TGTGCCGGCAAACGGCAGAGGAACACTGAAGCTTTCTTT
TRBJ2-4	few	NA	TRBV27	CASSDGSSGKNIQYF	TGTGCCAGCAGTGACGGGAGCTCTGGCAAAAACATTCAGTACTTC
TRBJ2-3	few	NA	TRBV20-1	CSAPGSRGDTQYF	TGCAGTGCCCCCGGGTCCAGGGGAGATACGCAGTATTTT
TRBJ2-5	NA	TRBD2	TRBV20-1	CSARRGGIETQYF	TGCAGTGCTAGACGGGGGGGTATAGAGACCCAGTACTTC
TRBJ1-6	once	NA	TRBV20-1	CSARSTGYGLRNSPLHF	TGCAGTGCTAGATCTACAGGGTATGGGTTGCGGAATTCACCCCTCCACTTT
TRBJ2-7	NA	NA	TRBV9	CASSPGVGREQYF	TGTGCCAGCAGTCCGGGAGTGGGGCGCGAGCAGTACTTC
TRBJ2-7	NA	NA	TRBV3-1	CASSQVDSPYEQYF	TGTGCCAGCAGCCAAGTTGACAGTCCCTACGAGCAGTACTTC
TRBJ2-1	NA	NA	TRBV5-1	CASSPLPLKDLGNEQFF	TGCGCCAGCAGCCCCTTACCACTCAAGGACCTAGGGAATGAGCAGTTCTTC
TRBJ2-5	NA	NA	TRBV2	CASRARGSSVGNEQYF	TGTGCCAGCAGAGCGCGAGGGTCTAGCGTCGGGAATGAGCAGTACTTC
TRBJ2-4	few	NA	TRBV2	CASSEVEVLAKNIQYF	TGTGCCAGCAGTGAAGTTGAGGTCCTAGCCAAAAACATTCAGTACTTC
TRBJ2-7	NA	NA	TRBV20-1	CSARPGAGNEQYF	TGCAGTGCTAGGCCGGGTGCAGGGAACGAGCAGTACTTC
TRBJ2-1	few	TRBD1	TRBV9	CASSSGQGARGEQFF	TGTGCCAGCAGCTCGGGACAGGGGGCGCGGGGTGAGCAGTTCTTC
TRBJ1-4	NA	TRBD1	TRBV13	CASSSMTGASEKLFF	TGTGCCAGCAGCTCTATGACAGGGGCGTCTGAAAAACTGTTTTTT
TRBJ1-6	NA	TRBD1	TRBV10-3	CAISGTGLNSPLHF	TGTGCCATCAGTGGGACAGGGTTGAATTCACCCCTCCACTTT
TRBJ1-2	NA	NA	TRBV6-5	CASTQGGQNGYTF	TGTGCCAGCACCCAGGGCGGCCAAAATGGCTACACCTTC
TRBJ2-1	NA	TRBD1	TRBV5-1	CASQGQGSYNEQFF	TGCGCCAGCCAGGGACAGGGCTCCTACAATGAGCAGTTCTTC
TRBJ2-2	once	NA	TRBV10-3	CAISSQGSTNTGELFF	TGTGCCATCAGTTCCCAGGGATCCACGAACACCGGGGAGCTGTTTTTT
TRBJ1-2	few	NA	TRBV24-1	CATSDRRGDYGYTF	TGTGCCACCAGTGATCGCCGGGGGGACTATGGCTACACCTTC